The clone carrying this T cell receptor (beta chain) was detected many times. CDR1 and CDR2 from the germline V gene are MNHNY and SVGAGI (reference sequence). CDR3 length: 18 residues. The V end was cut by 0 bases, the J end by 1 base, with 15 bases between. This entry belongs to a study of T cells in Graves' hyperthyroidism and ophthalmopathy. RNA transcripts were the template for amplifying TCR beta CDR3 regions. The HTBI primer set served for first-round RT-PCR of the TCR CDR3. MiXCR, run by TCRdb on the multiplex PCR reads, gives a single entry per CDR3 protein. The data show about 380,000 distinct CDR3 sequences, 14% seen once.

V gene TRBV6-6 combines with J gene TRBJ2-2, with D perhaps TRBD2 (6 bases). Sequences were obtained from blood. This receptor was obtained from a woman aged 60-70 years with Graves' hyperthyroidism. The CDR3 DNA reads TGTGCCAGCAGTTACTCGGGGTCCGGTAGCGGGAACACCGGGGAGCTGTTTTTT. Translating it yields CASSYSGSGSGNTGELFF.